This TCR beta chain was profiled in a study of T cell responses to AZD1222 COVID-19 vaccine. General study points: The sample set comprised mostly white British donors with more females, and clonal diversity was possibly underestimated. Within unmutated variant regions lay the reported targets of nearly half of spike-specific TCRs.

CDR1 MNHEY and CDR2 SVGAGI come from the germline V gene. Trimming cost V 7 bases and J 2 bases, with 15 bases left between them. The CDR3 is 14 amino acids. The data were produced by immunoSEQ multiplex PCR, yet TCRdb's version contains in-frame clones alone and is incomplete. The sample has around 50,000 clones, approximately 79% seen once. Concerning this clone: Antigen unknown.

The sequence was collected from an adult in good health. Sample: peripheral blood, taken on day 0 of AZD1222 vaccination. V usage is TRBV6-5 and J usage is TRBJ2-7; D possibly corresponds to TRBD1 (6 bases). The CDR3 is CASTPGARAYEQYF. CDR3 nucleotide sequence: TGTGCCAGCACCCCAGGGGCCAGGGCCTACGAGCAGTACTTC.